The sequence of this T cell receptor beta chain was determined in a study of CD8+CD57+ T cells in acquired aplastic anemia. Study findings and constraints: The CD8+ Simpson's diversity of patients and controls was not significantly different.

Genomic DNA acted as the template from which TCR beta VDJ combination and CDR3 sequence profiling were carried out. MiXCR, applied by TCRdb to the reads, yields one record per CDR3 protein. Here the sample spans 450,000 to 600,000 distinct CDR3 sequences, roughly 34% being singletons. The CDR3 spans 15 residues. J gave up 3 bases and V 2 bases, and 5 bases lay outside the gene matches. Germline loops: CDR1 SGHTA, CDR2 FQGNSA. For sequencing, patients were chosen who had shown expansion of CD8+CD57+ cells by flow cytometry. In its sample, this clonotype was seen a few times. Antigen unknown. This chain joins TRBV7-2 and TRBJ2-7, with 9 positions matching TRBD2. The sequence came from a human donor with aplastic anemia. Sequenced input: sorted CD4+, CD8+, or CD8+CD57+ T cells (not recorded which) from PBMCs. DNA of the CDR3: TGTGCCAGCAGCTTAAGCGGGGGGACCCACTACGAGCAGTACTTC. This sequence encodes CASSLSGGTHYEQYF.